Presented here are 16 T cell receptor beta chains from one specimen sequenced in a study of blood T cell repertoires in COVID-19. Clones were read by immunoSEQ multiplex PCR, and TCRdb kept only the in-frame ones, dropping some. The sample carries 150,000 to 200,000 clones, roughly 92% recorded once. Source material: peripheral blood. Receptor source: a man younger than 45 with COVID-19, enrolled during active disease.

The chain joins TRBV20-1 to TRBJ2-7; 7 bases align to TRBD1. The CDR3 is made up of 13 amino acids. V gave up 3 bases and J gave up 7 bases; unmatched junction bases: 9. From germline, CDR1 is DFQATT and CDR2 SNEGSKA (reference sequence). CDR3 in amino acids: CSASGTATAEQYF. The CDR3 DNA is TGCAGTGCTAGTGGGACAGCGACGGCGGAGCAGTACTTC.

This rearrangement joins TRBV6-1 to TRBJ2-7; 9 nucleotides line up with TRBD1. Looked up from germline, CDR1 is MNHNS and CDR2 is SASEGT. Trimming took 2 bases from V and 3 from J; bases not matched to a gene: 5. This CDR3 spans 15 amino acids. The DNA of the CDR3 is TGTGCCAGCAGTGAACGGACAGGGGATTACTACGAGCAGTACTTC. It yields the protein CASSERTGDYYEQYF.

This clone was detected only once. The V call is TRBV24-1, the J call TRBJ2-5; maybe TRBD2 (6 bases). Looked up from germline, CDR1 is KGHDR and CDR2 is SFDVKD. V lost 2 bases and J 1 base, leaving 10 bases between the germline ends. The CDR3 has 15 residues. This CDR3 reads CATSDSGTLQETQYF. The CDR3 DNA reads TGTGCCACCAGTGATTCCGGGACTCTCCAAGAGACCCAGTACTTC.

V is TRBV14 and J is TRBJ2-2; 9 nucleotides line up with TRBD1. With V trimmed by 3 bases and J by 3 bases, 2 bases remained unmatched. CDR3 length: 15 residues. Per germline, CDR1 SGHDN and CDR2 FVKESK. This CDR3 reads CASSQTGGDTGELFF. CDR3 nucleotides: TGTGCCAGCAGCCAGACAGGGGGGGACACCGGGGAGCTGTTTTTT.

V gene TRBV5-1 combines with J gene TRBJ1-5; D is ambiguous. The V end lost 2 bases, the J end lost 5 bases, and 8 bases lay between the germline ends. CDR3 size: 13 residues. Germline V gene sequence: CDR1 SGHRS, CDR2 YFSETQ. CDR3 amino acids: CASSLEVDQPQHF. The DNA of the CDR3 is TGCGCCAGCAGCTTAGAGGTTGATCAGCCCCAGCATTTT.

This chain joins TRBV2 and TRBJ2-1; 14 bases fit TRBD2. The CDR3 runs 18 residues. Germline assignment: CDR1 SNHLY and CDR2 FYNNEI. V lost 5 bases to trimming and J lost 0 bases; unmatched junction nucleotides: 6. CDR3 DNA: TGTGCCAGCAGTCCCGGGACTAGCGGGGGAAGCTCCTACAATGAGCAGTTCTTC. This encodes CASSPGTSGGSSYNEQFF.

In this sample, this clone turned up once. V gene TRBV6-5 combines with J gene TRBJ1-2; 9 bases line up with TRBD1. Germline CDR1 MNHEY, CDR2 SVGAGI. CDR3 length equals 13 residues. V trimming: 3 bases; J trimming: 8 bases; junction bases outside the gene matches: 4. The CDR3 DNA sequence: TGTGCCAGCAGTTATACAGGGGGCGGCGGCTACACCTTC. This encodes CASSYTGGGGYTF.

The J gene is TRBJ2-3, the V gene TRBV6-4; 13 bases fit TRBD2. V lost 5 bases to trimming and J lost 7 bases; unmatched junction nucleotides: 6. CDR3 length: 15 residues. CDR1 MRHNA and CDR2 SNTAGT come from the germline V gene. The chain's CDR3 is CASSKLAGGPYTQYF. CDR3 nucleotides: TGTGCCAGCAGTAAACTAGCGGGGGGGCCGTATACGCAGTATTTT.

This chain connects TRBV5-4 to TRBJ1-6; D is undetermined. This CDR3 comprises 12 residues. Germline V lookup: CDR1 SGHNT, CDR2 YYREEE (reference sequence). The V gene lost 5 bases and the J gene lost 8 bases, with 8 bases spanning the gap. The DNA of the CDR3 is TGTGCCAGCAGGTCCCAGGATTCACCCCTCCACTTT. It codes for CASRSQDSPLHF.

The chain links TRBV5-5 to TRBJ1-1; 8 bases line up with TRBD1. The V gene end was trimmed by 4 bases and the J gene end by 5 bases; junction bases not matched to a gene: 13. Germline loops: CDR1 SGHKS, CDR2 YYEKEE (reference sequence). The CDR3 is 16 amino acids. The DNA for the CDR3 is TGTGCCAGCAGCCTTCGGCTGACAGGGGAGGGAACTGAAGCTTTCTTT. Translating it yields CASSLRLTGEGTEAFF. The whole variable domain, remainder taken from reference TRBV5-5 and TRBJ1-1, is DAGVTQSPTHLIKTRGQQVTLRCSPISGHKSVSWYQQVLGQGPQFIFQYYEKEERGRGNFPDRFSARQFPNYSSELNVNALLLGDSALYLCASSLRLTGEGTEAFFGQGTRLTVV.

The V call is TRBV7-9, the J call TRBJ1-1; weak D call: TRBD1 (6 bases). The V end was cut by 2 bases, the J end by 8 bases, with 24 bases between. The CDR3 contains 17 residues. In germline, CDR1 is SEHNR, CDR2 FQNEAQ (reference sequence). DNA for the CDR3: TGTGCCAGCAGCTTATTTGGGGGCCTAGGAGGAGCCCCCGAAGCTTTCTTT. Translated: CASSLFGGLGGAPEAFF. Together with reference TRBV7-9 and TRBJ1-1, the CDR3 gives the full variable domain: DTGVSQNPRHKITKRGQNVTFRCDPISEHNRLYWYRQTLGQGPEFLTYFQNEAQLEKSRLLSDRFSAERPKGSFSTLEIQRTEQGDSAMYLCASSLFGGLGGAPEAFFGQGTRLTVV.

The chain uses TRBV13 and TRBJ2-7; D is possibly TRBD1 (6 bases). This CDR3 spans 12 amino acids. V was shortened by 5 bases and J by 6 bases, with 11 bases between the two germline ends. Germline CDR1 is PRHDT and CDR2 is FYEKMQ (reference sequence). CDR3 loop: CASSLIRGEQYF. CDR3 nucleotides: TGTGCCAGCAGCCTCATCAGGGGCGAGCAGTACTTC.

The chain uses TRBV5-1 and TRBJ2-5; D is unclear. V lost 0 bases and J 1 base, leaving 7 bases between the germline ends. Germline-derived CDR1 and CDR2 are SGHRS and YFSETQ. The CDR3 is 14 amino acids. The CDR3 sequence is CASSLATTQETQYF. CDR3 coding DNA: TGCGCCAGCAGCTTGGCGACAACCCAAGAGACCCAGTACTTC.

This sequence joins TRBV6-1 and TRBJ1-1; D gene ambiguous. V was pared by 0 bases and J by 7 bases, with 9 bases between. Germline CDR1 reads MNHNS; CDR2 reads SASEGT. The CDR3 covers 13 residues. In DNA form, the CDR3 reads TGTGCCAGCAGTGAAGCGTCCCGGGTTGAAGCTTTCTTT. The encoded protein is CASSEASRVEAFF.

This chain connects TRBV11-2 to TRBJ2-7; 14 bases match TRBD2. V lost 6 bases, J lost 3 bases, and 10 bases stayed unmatched. The CDR3 is 17 amino acids. Looked up from germline, CDR1 is SGHAT and CDR2 is FQNNGV. The CDR3 spells CASSLLGTSGGLYEQYF. Here the CDR3 DNA reads TGTGCCAGCAGTTTACTAGGGACTAGCGGGGGACTCTACGAGCAGTACTTC.

The CDR3 is CASRQYQETQYF. The CDR3 coding sequence is TGTGCCAGCAGACAATACCAAGAGACCCAGTACTTC. The V and J genes are TRBV6-5 and TRBJ2-5; D gene unclear. The CDR3 extends over 12 amino acids. V was shortened by 6 bases and J by 0 bases, with 5 bases between the two germline ends. CDR1 is MNHEY, CDR2 SVGAGI, per germline.